This T cell receptor (beta chain) was obtained from a study of blood T cells in healthy people across ages. Each donor was a healthy Caucasian individual from Russia, aged about 6 to 95. Extractions gave at least 5.5 micrograms of total RNA per sample. Findings of the study overall: Unsorted PBMCs prevented conclusive naive versus antigen-experienced comparison.

The CDR3 is 17 amino acids. V was pared by 3 bases and J by 3 bases, with 7 bases of the junction left unmatched. Germline V gives CDR1 DFQATT, CDR2 SNEGSKA (reference sequence). Worth noting for this clonotype: Its antigen is undetermined.

PCR was performed a second time for 7 to 11 cycles using a sample-barcoded 5' primer and a J-beta primer mix. TCRdb re-called the 5' RACE reads through MiXCR, storing one row per CDR3 protein. The table includes around 1.1 million distinct CDR3 sequences, roughly two fifths detected once. The chain employs TRBV20-1 and TRBJ2-3, with 15 bases lining up with TRBD2. The clonotype comes from a man aged 18 to 35 in good health. Sequencing input: blood. The CDR3 nucleotides are TGCAGTGCTAGTGGGGGACTAGCGGGGGGTTTGACAGATACGCAGTATTTT. It translates to CSASGGLAGGLTDTQYF.